Listed below are T cell receptor beta chains from one sample, sequenced in a study of cytotoxic CD8 clonotypes in ibrutinib-treated CLL. Clones were sequenced by immunoSEQ multiplex PCR, and TCRdb holds only the in-frame ones, with some missing. The sample has approximately 140,000 clones, approximately 75% seen once. Sample: PBMCs, taken after 12 months of ibrutinib treatment. These receptor sequences come from a human donor with chronic lymphocytic leukemia. The CDR3 runs from the conserved cysteine through the conserved F or W. Fields, in order: clone size, CDR3 length, D gene, V gene, J gene, CDR3 DNA, CDR3 protein. D genes are given only for firm matches. Size tells how often a clone was seen (once, few, many) or the class of an expanded clone, and some rows leave it out.

few	15	TRBD2	TRBV5-1	TRBJ2-3	TGCGCCAGCAGCTCTCGGACTAGCGGGACAGATACGCAGTATTTT	CASSSRTSGTDTQYF
.	12	.	TRBV7-3	TRBJ2-7	TGTGCCAGCAGCCAGAGCGGGTACGAGCAGTACTTC	CASSQSGYEQYF
.	16	.	TRBV19	TRBJ1-2	TGTGCCAGTAGTGAGACACCGGGACCGGGAGGGGATGGCTACACCTTC	CASSETPGPGGDGYTF
few	12	.	TRBV29-1	TRBJ1-2	TGCAGCGTTATGCCTCACAGGGATGGCTACACCTTC	CSVMPHRDGYTF
.	15	TRBD1	TRBV7-6	TRBJ2-5	TGTGCCAGCAGCCCGCGACAGGGTGCAAGGGAGACCCAGTACTTC	CASSPRQGARETQYF
.	16	.	TRBV7-9	TRBJ2-7	TGTGCCAGCAGCTTAGCAGGGGCGCGAGGGTCCTACGAGCAGTACTTC	CASSLAGARGSYEQYF
.	14	.	TRBV27	TRBJ2-7	TGTGCCAGCAGCCCCATGATTAACTTTAACGAGCAGTACTTC	CASSPMINFNEQYF
.	14	.	TRBV27	TRBJ2-2	TGTGCCAGCAGTTTTGAACACAGAGACGGGGAGCTGTTTTTT	CASSFEHRDGELFF
few	16	.	TRBV9	TRBJ2-3	TGTGCCAGCAGCGTAGCTCCGAGGGGAAGCACAGATACGCAGTATTTT	CASSVAPRGSTDTQYF
.	14	.	TRBV25-1	TRBJ1-4	TGTGCCAGCAGTAAAGGAACCAAAAATGAAAAACTGTTTTTT	CASSKGTKNEKLFF
.	16	TRBD2	TRBV7-3	TRBJ2-1	TGTGCCAGCAGCTTAACGGTTAGCGGGAGAACGAATGAGCAGTTCTTC	CASSLTVSGRTNEQFF
.	14	.	TRBV6-1	TRBJ1-1	TGTGCCAGCAGTGAAGCGTTTGTGGGCACTGAAGCTTTCTTT	CASSEAFVGTEAFF
.	11	.	TRBV9	TRBJ1-2	TGTGCCAGCACCGGGGACTATGGCTACACCTTC	CASTGDYGYTF
.	14	.	TRBV27	TRBJ2-1	TGTGCCAGCCGACTCCGGCCACCCTACAATGAGCAGTTCTTC	CASRLRPPYNEQFF
.	14	.	TRBV5-1	TRBJ2-1	TGCGCCAGCAGCTTGGTAGCCAGGCAAAATGAGCAGTTCTTC	CASSLVARQNEQFF
.	16	.	TRBV11-3	TRBJ2-1	TGTGCCAGCAGGGAATTGGACCAAAAAGGGGACAATGAGCAGTTCTTC	CASRELDQKGDNEQFF
.	16	.	TRBV4-2	TRBJ2-1	TGTGCCAGCAGCCAAGCGACCTGGACTGAAATTGATGAGCAGTTCTTC	CASSQATWTEIDEQFF
.	14	.	TRBV5-1	TRBJ2-2	TGCGCCAGCAGGGCCGGGAGTAACACCGGGGAGCTGTTTTTT	CASRAGSNTGELFF
once	16	TRBD1	TRBV11-2	TRBJ1-3	TGTGCCAGCAGCCGGGACAGCTCCTCGTCTGGAAACACCATATATTTT	CASSRDSSSSGNTIYF
.	16	.	TRBV4-1	TRBJ1-3	TGCGCCAGCAGCCAAGTCTCTGGGATCTCTGGAAACACCATATATTTT	CASSQVSGISGNTIYF
.	14	.	TRBV9	TRBJ2-3	TGTGCCAGCAGCGTTGCCAGGGGTGCAGATACGCAGTATTTT	CASSVARGADTQYF
.	15	.	TRBV27	TRBJ2-3	TGTGCCAGCAGTCCGCGCCGGCCTAGCACAGATACGCAGTATTTT	CASSPRRPSTDTQYF
once	16	TRBD1	TRBV29-1	TRBJ1-2	TGCAGCGTTGTTTCCGAAGACCAACAGGGGATCTATGGCTACACCTTC	CSVVSEDQQGIYGYTF
.	17	.	TRBV18	TRBJ2-5	TGTGCCAGCTCACCAATCGGCGGGTCGGCCCTCCAAGAGACCCAGTACTTC	CASSPIGGSALQETQYF
.	15	TRBD1	TRBV2	TRBJ2-3	TGTGCCACCACCTACGGACAGGGGGGAACAGATACGCAGTATTTT	CATTYGQGGTDTQYF
.	14	.	TRBV11-2	TRBJ1-4	TGTGCCAGCAGCCCCAGGGTGGAGGATGAAAAACTGTTTTTT	CASSPRVEDEKLFF
.	13	.	TRBV6-4	TRBJ2-5	TGTGCCAGCAGTGAACTGTTTGGAGAGACCCAGTACTTC	CASSELFGETQYF
.	13	.	TRBV28	TRBJ2-7	TGTGCCAGCAGGAAGACACTGGGCTACGAGCAGTACTTC	CASRKTLGYEQYF
.	15	TRBD1	TRBV5-1	TRBJ2-7	TGCGCCAGCAGCTTGGGGTCGACAGGGTCCCACGAGCAGTACTTC	CASSLGSTGSHEQYF
.	18	TRBD1	TRBV4-2	TRBJ2-3	TGTGCCAGCAGCCCCAGCGACCTGGACCGGACAGGCGGACCTACGCAGTATTTT	CASSPSDLDRTGGPTQYF
.	14	TRBD1	TRBV2	TRBJ2-7	TGTGCCAGCAAAGTACCGGGACAGGACTATGGGCAGTACTTC	CASKVPGQDYGQYF
once	15	.	TRBV6-5	TRBJ1-6	TGTGCCACCACATGGGGAAGCTCCTATAATTCACCCCTCCACTTT	CATTWGSSYNSPLHF
few	11	.	TRBV6-1	TRBJ2-2	TGTGCCAGCACTACGATCGGGGAGCTGTTTTTT	CASTTIGELFF